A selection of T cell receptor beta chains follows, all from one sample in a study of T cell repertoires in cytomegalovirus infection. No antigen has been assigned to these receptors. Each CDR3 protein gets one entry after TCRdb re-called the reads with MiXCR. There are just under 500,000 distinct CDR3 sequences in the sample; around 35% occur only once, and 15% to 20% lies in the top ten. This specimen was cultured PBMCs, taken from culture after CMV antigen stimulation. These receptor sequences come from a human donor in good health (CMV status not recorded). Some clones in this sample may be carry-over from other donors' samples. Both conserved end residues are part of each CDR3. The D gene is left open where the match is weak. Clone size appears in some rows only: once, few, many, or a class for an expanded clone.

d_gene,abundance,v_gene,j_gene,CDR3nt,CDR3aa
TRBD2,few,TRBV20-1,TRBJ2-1,TGCAGTGCTATCTTAGCAGCGGGGTTCAATGAGCAGTTCTTC,CSAILAAGFNEQFF
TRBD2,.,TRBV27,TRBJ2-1,TGTGCCAGCACCAGACTAGCGGGAGGAGTTTACAATGAGCAGTTCTTC,CASTRLAGGVYNEQFF
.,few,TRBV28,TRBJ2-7,TGTGCCAGCAGTTTGAGGGGCAGAAACTACGAGCAGTACTTC,CASSLRGRNYEQYF
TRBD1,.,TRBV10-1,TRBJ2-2,TGCGCCAGGCCCCTGGACAGGGTACCCCACGCGAACACCGGGGAGCTGTTTTTT,CARPLDRVPHANTGELFF
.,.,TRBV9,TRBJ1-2,TGTGCCAGCAGCGTAGCGACAGGCGATGGCTACACCTTC,CASSVATGDGYTF
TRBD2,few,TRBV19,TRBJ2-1,TGTGCCAGTAGTATCCCAGCGGGAGGTGGGGATGAGCAGTTCTTC,CASSIPAGGGDEQFF
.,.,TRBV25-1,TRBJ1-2,TGTGCCAGCAGTGATACCGGGACCGCTAACTATGGCTACACCTTC,CASSDTGTANYGYTF
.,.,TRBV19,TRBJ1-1,TGTGCCAGTAGTATGCGGGGGAGGCTCACTGAAGCTTTCTTT,CASSMRGRLTEAFF
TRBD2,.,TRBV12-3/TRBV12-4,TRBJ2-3,TGTGCCAGCAGTTTAGCGCCGACAGGGGACGAGACTAGCGGGACCGCAGATACGCAGTATTTT,CASSLAPTGDETSGTADTQYF
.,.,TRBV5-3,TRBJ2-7,TGTGCCAGCAGCCCCCGAGAGGGCCTTAACTACGAGCAGTACTTC,CASSPREGLNYEQYF
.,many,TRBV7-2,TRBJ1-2,TGTGCCAGCAGCGTTACGGGAAACTATGGCTACACCTTC,CASSVTGNYGYTF
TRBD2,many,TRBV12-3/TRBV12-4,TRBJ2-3,TGTGCCAGCAGTTTAAGGCCCGGGACTAGAACAGATACGCAGTATTTT,CASSLRPGTRTDTQYF
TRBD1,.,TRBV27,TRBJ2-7,TGTGCCAGTCGAGGGGGCGACCCCCCCTACGAGCAGTACTTC,CASRGGDPPYEQYF
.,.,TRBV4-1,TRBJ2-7,TGCGCCAGCAGCCACGGAAGTAACTACGAGCAGTACTTC,CASSHGSNYEQYF
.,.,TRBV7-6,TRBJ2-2,TGTGCCAGCAGCCTGGGGATAAACACCGGGGAGCTGTTTTTT,CASSLGINTGELFF
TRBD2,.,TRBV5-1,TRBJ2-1,TGCGCCAGCAGCGCGGGGACTATTTACAATGAGCAGTTCTTC,CASSAGTIYNEQFF
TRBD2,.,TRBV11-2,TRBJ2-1,TGTGCCAGCAGCTTCCGGACTAGACCAACCTACAATGAGCAGTTCTTC,CASSFRTRPTYNEQFF
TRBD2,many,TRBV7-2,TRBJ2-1,TGTGCCAGCAGCTTAGCGACTAGCGGGAGTAATGAGCAGTTCTTC,CASSLATSGSNEQFF
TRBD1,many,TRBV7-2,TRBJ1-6,TGTGCCAGCAGCTTAGTCGCAGGGGGCAATTCACCCCTCCACTTT,CASSLVAGGNSPLHF
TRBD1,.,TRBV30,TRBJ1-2,TGTGCCTGGAGTGTCTCAGTAAGGGGGCGCAACTATGGCTACACCTTC,CAWSVSVRGRNYGYTF
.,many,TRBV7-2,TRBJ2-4,TGTGCCAGCAGCTTAACAGTCAAGGACATTCAGTACTTC,CASSLTVKDIQYF
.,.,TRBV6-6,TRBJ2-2,TGTGCCAGCAGTTACTCGAAGGTCGCCGGGGAGCTGTTTTTT,CASSYSKVAGELFF
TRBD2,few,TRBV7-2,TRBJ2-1,TGTGCCAGCAGCCCTCGGTTAGCGGGGCGGCATGAGCAGTTCTTC,CASSPRLAGRHEQFF
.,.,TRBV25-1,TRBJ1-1,TGTGCCAGCAGAACCTATGGTCTGGGAGTTACTGAAGCTTTCTTT,CASRTYGLGVTEAFF
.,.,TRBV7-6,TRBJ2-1,TGTGCCAGCGCGAACAGGGATGGGGAGCAGTTCTTC,CASANRDGEQFF
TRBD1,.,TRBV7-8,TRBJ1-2,TGTGCCAGCAGCTTAGCGTTCGGGACAGGGAAGTTCTATGGCTACACCTTC,CASSLAFGTGKFYGYTF
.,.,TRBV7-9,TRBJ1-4,TGTGCCAGCAGCTTCGCAGGGGAGAAACTGTTTTTT,CASSFAGEKLFF